Listed below are T cell receptor beta chains from one sample, sequenced in a study of CD8+ T cells in alopecia areata. The table came from immunoSEQ multiplex PCR; TCRdb's copy has only in-frame clones and leaves some out. Of tens of thousands of clones in the sample, about two thirds were seen once. Sequences were derived from CD8+ T cells sorted from blood, sampled at week 44, from a patient treated with tofacitinib. All receptors derive from a human donor with alopecia areata. Both conserved end residues are part of each CDR3. A D gene is named only where the DNA matches it firmly. Not every row has a clone size; where given, it reads once, few, many or a size class.

V: TRBV29-1; J: TRBJ1-1; D: .; size: once; CDR3: CSVVSDGTANTEAFF; DNA: TGCAGCGTTGTATCCGACGGGACCGCTAACACTGAAGCTTTCTTT
V: TRBV4-3; J: TRBJ2-3; D: TRBD2; size: once; CDR3: CASSQEGAGGGATDTQYF; DNA: TGCGCCAGCAGCCAAGAGGGAGCAGGCGGGGGGGCGACAGATACGCAGTATTTT
V: TRBV7-6; J: TRBJ2-5; D: .; size: .; CDR3: CASSLNSPKAQETQYF; DNA: TGTGCCAGCAGCTTAAACAGTCCGAAGGCTCAAGAGACCCAGTACTTC
V: TRBV2; J: TRBJ2-1; D: TRBD2; size: .; CDR3: CASSGSGLASYNEQFF; DNA: TGTGCCAGCAGTGGGTCTGGACTAGCCTCCTACAATGAGCAGTTCTTC
V: TRBV7-3; J: TRBJ2-3; D: .; size: .; CDR3: CASSLTGDTDTQYF; DNA: TGTGCCAGCAGCTTAACCGGCGACACAGATACGCAGTATTTT
V: TRBV7-9; J: TRBJ2-7; D: .; size: .; CDR3: CASSLHQYEQYF; DNA: TGTGCCAGCAGCTTACACCAATACGAGCAGTACTTC
V: TRBV19; J: TRBJ2-3; D: .; size: .; CDR3: CASSTRTEDTQYF; DNA: TGTGCCAGTAGTACTAGGACAGAAGATACGCAGTATTTT
V: TRBV5-4; J: TRBJ2-7; D: TRBD2; size: once; CDR3: CASSHLAGHNEQYF; DNA: TGTGCCAGCAGCCACCTAGCGGGTCACAACGAGCAGTACTTC
V: TRBV5-6; J: TRBJ2-5; D: .; size: once; CDR3: CASSLVGNQETQYF; DNA: TGTGCCAGCAGCTTGGTGGGTAACCAAGAGACCCAGTACTTC
V: TRBV27; J: TRBJ1-5; D: TRBD1; size: .; CDR3: CASSPSTGIYDSNQPQHF; DNA: TGTGCCAGCAGTCCGTCGACAGGGATCTACGATAGCAATCAGCCCCAGCATTTT
V: TRBV27; J: TRBJ1-4; D: .; size: .; CDR3: CASSFEAATNEKLFF; DNA: TGTGCCAGCAGTTTTGAGGCAGCAACTAATGAAAAACTGTTTTTT
V: TRBV6-5; J: TRBJ1-6; D: .; size: .; CDR3: CASSYGVAEHSPLHF; DNA: TGTGCCAGCAGTTACGGAGTAGCAGAGCATTCACCCCTCCACTTT
V: TRBV5-6; J: TRBJ2-7; D: .; size: .; CDR3: CASSSDRTPFHEQYF; DNA: TGTGCCAGCAGCTCCGACAGGACCCCGTTCCACGAGCAGTACTTC
V: TRBV13; J: TRBJ1-6; D: .; size: .; CDR3: CASSLGASSDSPLHF; DNA: TGTGCCAGCAGTTTGGGGGCGTCCTCGGATTCACCCCTCCACTTT
V: TRBV7-6; J: TRBJ1-1; D: .; size: few; CDR3: CASSSTGEGEAFF; DNA: TGTGCCAGCAGCTCTACAGGTGAAGGTGAAGCTTTCTTT
V: TRBV7-2; J: TRBJ1-1; D: .; size: .; CDR3: CASSPLVGAEAFF; DNA: TGTGCCAGCAGCCCGTTGGTGGGTGCTGAAGCTTTCTTT
V: TRBV6-1; J: TRBJ1-2; D: .; size: .; CDR3: CASSETISRGGMSYGYTF; DNA: TGTGCCAGCAGTGAAACGATCTCCAGGGGAGGAATGAGCTATGGCTACACCTTC
V: TRBV4-3; J: TRBJ2-7; D: .; size: .; CDR3: CASSQDLHSSYEQYF; DNA: TGCGCCAGCAGCCAAGACCTCCACTCGTCCTACGAGCAGTACTTC